This passage covers 16 T cell receptor beta chains from one sample sequenced in a study of vaccination and CD4 T cells after COVID-19. Documented treatment: approximately 9-day PBMC culture with coronavirus spike peptide pools or control peptides (ViraFEST assay). Which antigens these TCRs recognize remains unknown. At the Johns Hopkins FTIC core, DNA taken from cultured CD4+ T cells was sequenced by way of the Oncomine TCR Beta short-read assay. TCRdb itself ran the PCR reads through MiXCR, one entry per CDR3 protein. The profile shows about 21,000 distinct CDR3 sequences, over 40% of them singletons. Sequencing was carried out using CD4+ T cells from blood, cultured in vitro. These receptor sequences come from a human donor who had recovered from COVID-19.

V gene TRBV28 combines with J gene TRBJ2-2; 8 nucleotides line up with TRBD2. With V trimmed by 8 bases and J by 7 bases, 15 bases remained unmatched. Germline V gives CDR1 MDHEN, CDR2 SYDVKM. The CDR3 runs 16 residues. CDR3 protein: CASGSAGSSGLGELFF. The DNA of the CDR3 is TGTGCCAGCGGTTCAGCCGGGTCTAGCGGGCTCGGGGAGCTGTTTTTT. Full variable domain (rest looked up from reference TRBV28 and TRBJ2-2): DVKVTQSSRYLVKRTGEKVFLECVQDMDHENMFWYRQDPGLGLRLIYFSYDVKMKEKGDIPEGYSVSREKKERFSLILESASTNQTSMYLCASGSAGSSGLGELFFGEGSRLTVL.

This clonotype was counted between two and nine times. This chain uses TRBV20-1 with TRBJ1-2; the match to TRBD1 covers 8 bases. With 5 bases clipped from V and 4 bases from J, the junction kept 18 bases outside the gene matches. This CDR3 region has 17 residues. Germline V gives CDR1 DFQATT, CDR2 SNEGSKA (reference sequence). The CDR3 coding sequence is TGCAGTGCTCTTTCCCCTCATAACAGGGGGAGGGCCTATGGCTACACCTTC. Its protein product is CSALSPHNRGRAYGYTF.

This clonotype has only a few counts. The chain recombines TRBV11-2 with TRBJ2-5; D gene unclear. The CDR3 contains 13 residues. In germline, CDR1 is SGHAT, CDR2 FQNNGV. V shed 3 bases and J shed 5 bases, with 10 bases lying between them. The DNA for the CDR3 is TGTGCCAGCAGCTTCCAGCGTGGGGAGACCCAGTACTTC. It specifies CASSFQRGETQYF.

The rearrangement links TRBV7-9 to TRBJ1-6; D may be TRBD1 (6 bases). The CDR3 sequence is 13 residues long. Germline V gene sequence: CDR1 SEHNR, CDR2 FQNEAQ (reference sequence). V was trimmed by 3 bases and J by 6 bases, leaving 6 bases between them. The CDR3 spells CASSLDSNSPLHF. CDR3 coding DNA: TGTGCCAGCAGCTTGGACAGTAATTCACCCCTCCACTTT.

The V call is TRBV29-1, the J call TRBJ1-2, with D possibly TRBD1 on 5 matching bases. Germline V lookup: CDR1 SQVTM, CDR2 ANQGSEA. V lost 4 bases to trimming and J lost 8 bases, with 11 bases between them. This CDR3 is 11 amino acids long. The CDR3 region is CSVGSGDGYTF. DNA for the CDR3: TGCAGCGTTGGGTCGGGGGACGGCTACACCTTC.

This chain connects TRBV2 to TRBJ2-3; TRBD2 matches 14 bases. V shed 8 bases and J 8 bases; nucleotides not matched to a gene: 3. There are 13 residues in the CDR3. CDR1 SNHLY and CDR2 FYNNEI come from the germline V gene. CDR3 sequence: CASLGTSGSTQYF. In DNA form, the CDR3 reads TGTGCCAGCCTGGGGACTAGCGGGAGTACGCAGTATTTT.

The chain uses TRBV7-9 and TRBJ2-2; 10 bases are a match to TRBD1. The CDR3 is made up of 15 amino acids. CDR1 and CDR2 from the germline V gene are SEHNR and FQNEAQ (reference sequence). V was clipped by 4 bases and J by 7 bases; unmatched bases: 6. In nucleotides, the CDR3 is TGTGCCAGCAGCTCCCAGGGACAGGGGTTCGGGGAGCTGTTTTTT. It is translated as CASSSQGQGFGELFF. Variable domain in full (rest from reference TRBV7-9 and TRBJ2-2): DTGVSQNPRHKITKRGQNVTFRCDPISEHNRLYWYRQTLGQGPEFLTYFQNEAQLEKSRLLSDRFSAERPKGSFSTLEIQRTEQGDSAMYLCASSSQGQGFGELFFGEGSRLTVL.

This clonotype was recorded a few times. The gene calls are TRBV2 and TRBJ1-3; D ambiguous. Trimming cost V 4 bases and J 4 bases, with 8 bases left between them. The CDR3 sequence is 13 residues long. The germline V gene encodes CDR1 SNHLY and CDR2 FYNNEI. CDR3 residues: CASSGDRGNTIYF. The CDR3 DNA is TGTGCCAGCAGTGGAGATCGAGGAAACACCATATATTTT.

This clonotype was counted between two and nine times. The chain joins TRBV27 to TRBJ2-3; TRBD2 matches at 8 bases. The V gene's germline CDR1 is MNHEY and CDR2 SMNVEV (reference sequence). With V trimmed by 1 base and J by 5 bases, 11 bases remained unmatched. The CDR3 is 17 residues long. The CDR3 nucleotides read TGTGCCAGCAGTTTATGGGGCGGGGGGCCAACGGGAGATACGCAGTATTTT. Translating gives CASSLWGGGPTGDTQYF.

The chain links TRBV6-1 to TRBJ2-5; 8 bases match TRBD1. The germline V gene has CDR1 MNHNS and CDR2 SASEGT. The CDR3 runs 14 residues. V shed 2 bases, J shed 5 bases, and the junction held 4 bases outside the gene matches. Here the CDR3 DNA reads TGTGCCAGCAGTGAACAGGGGGCGCGGGAGACCCAGTACTTC. It encodes CASSEQGARETQYF.

This clonotype turned up a few times. The V gene is TRBV19, the J gene TRBJ1-3; 11 bases match TRBD1. Germline CDR1 reads LNHDA; CDR2 reads SQIVND (reference sequence). The CDR3 is made up of 17 amino acids. The junction had 6 bases not matched to a gene; V was cut back by 5 bases and J by 0 bases. CDR3: CASSRDRGDYSGNTIYF. The CDR3 coding sequence is TGTGCCAGTAGTCGGGACAGGGGGGATTACTCTGGAAACACCATATATTTT.

This clonotype was detected only a few times. J is TRBJ2-5 and V is TRBV20-1; the D call may be TRBD1 or TRBD2 (5 bases each). The CDR3 is made up of 15 amino acids. Germline-derived CDR1 and CDR2 are DFQATT and SNEGSKA (reference sequence). The V and J ends lost 0 bases and 5 bases respectively, with 16 bases between them. The CDR3 region is CSARDPQGRGETQYF. As DNA, the CDR3 is TGCAGTGCTAGAGACCCTCAGGGAAGAGGGGAGACCCAGTACTTC.

This clonotype has only one observation. The genes are TRBV20-1 and TRBJ2-7, with D perhaps matching TRBD1 (6 bases). The CDR3 has 17 residues. Germline-derived CDR1 and CDR2 are DFQATT and SNEGSKA (reference sequence). Trimming removed 3 bases from V and 3 bases from J, with 24 bases in between. The CDR3 DNA reads TGCAGTGCTAGTCCCATCGAAGGGGCGAGAGGGGGCTACGAGCAGTACTTC. Protein product: CSASPIEGARGGYEQYF.

This clonotype is categorized as medium-sized. The V gene is TRBV15, the J gene TRBJ1-6, with no clear D. CDR3 size: 13 residues. The V gene lost 1 base and the J gene lost 5 bases, with 3 bases spanning the gap. CDR1 and CDR2 from the germline V gene are LNHNV and YYDKDF (reference sequence). The CDR3 region has the DNA TGTGCCACCAGCAGAGGGAATAATTCACCCCTCCACTTT. This gives the protein CATSRGNNSPLHF.

V is TRBV6-5 and J is TRBJ1-4, with 8 bases aligning to TRBD1. Trimming cost V 4 bases and J 8 bases; bases outside gene matches: 6. The CDR3 loop spans 14 amino acids. Germline V gene data show CDR1 as MNHEY and CDR2 as SVGAGI. Written as DNA, the CDR3 is TGTGCCAGCAGTTTAAACAGGGGGGACGAAAAACTGTTTTTT. Residues: CASSLNRGDEKLFF.

The chain uses TRBV7-2 and TRBJ1-2; 8 bases are shared with TRBD1. Trimming took 5 bases from V and 6 from J; bases not matched to a gene: 8. Germline V lookup: CDR1 SGHTA, CDR2 FQGNSA. This CDR3 region has 14 residues. CDR3 loop: CASSERTGRDGYTF. The CDR3 DNA is TGTGCCAGCAGCGAGCGGACAGGGCGAGATGGCTACACCTTC.